The rows below give T cell receptor beta chains drawn from one sample of a study of T cells in localized non-small cell lung cancer. Repertoires were generated with immunoSEQ multiplex PCR, while TCRdb's copy carries only in-frame clones and drops some. The data contain just over 15,000 clones, 87% of them seen just once; the ten biggest clones take up 27%. The sample was peripheral blood mononuclear cells, taken before any cancer treatment. Receptor source: a male donor aged 60 or over with stage II lung adenocarcinoma. CDR3s include the opening cysteine and the closing phenylalanine or tryptophan. The D gene is left open where the match is weak. The listing skips clone size in some rows; elsewhere it reads once, few, many or a size class.

len	abundance	d_gene	j_gene	v_gene	CDR3aa	CDR3nt
13	-	-	TRBJ1-2	TRBV19	CASSIGRGGGYTF	TGTGCCAGTAGTATCGGCCGAGGTGGTGGCTACACCTTC
12	medium-sized	-	TRBJ2-7	TRBV6-1	CASGETEGEQYF	TGTGCCAGTGGGGAGACAGAAGGCGAGCAGTACTTC
15	-	TRBD2	TRBJ2-1	TRBV13	CASSPRGEGLYEQFF	TGTGCCAGCAGCCCTCGGGGGGAGGGCCTCTATGAGCAGTTCTTC
16	-	-	TRBJ2-1	TRBV28	CASVRWGVGAYNEQFF	TGTGCCAGCGTAAGGTGGGGGGTAGGGGCTTACAATGAGCAGTTCTTC
15	-	TRBD2	TRBJ2-1	TRBV6-1	CASRVLAGGPNEQFF	TGTGCCAGCAGGGTACTAGCGGGAGGGCCGAATGAGCAGTTCTTC
16	-	TRBD2	TRBJ2-1	TRBV5-4	CASSLGGGGSYNEQFF	TGTGCCAGCAGCTTGGGGGGGGGAGGCTCCTACAATGAGCAGTTCTTC
14	-	TRBD1	TRBJ1-1	TRBV6-5	CASSYSRGHTEAFF	TGTGCCAGCAGTTACTCTAGGGGGCACACTGAAGCTTTCTTT
14	-	-	TRBJ1-1	TRBV7-9	CASTRTGTNTEAFF	TGTGCCAGCACCCGAACAGGGACGAACACTGAAGCTTTCTTT
15	-	-	TRBJ1-5	TRBV28	CASTLRGGTNQPQHF	TGTGCCAGCACCTTAAGGGGGGGGACAAATCAGCCCCAGCATTTT
15	-	-	TRBJ2-7	TRBV11-3	CASSLRHEPSYEQYF	TGTGCCAGCAGCTTAAGACACGAGCCCTCCTACGAGCAGTACTTC
15	once	-	TRBJ2-5	TRBV9	CASSVEQDLQETQYF	TGTGCCAGCAGCGTAGAGCAGGACCTCCAAGAGACCCAGTACTTC
12	-	-	TRBJ2-7	TRBV10-3	CAISYEGREQYF	TGTGCCATCAGTTACGAGGGGCGCGAGCAGTACTTC
17	-	TRBD2	TRBJ2-5	TRBV2	CASRKKGGGRAQETQYF	TGTGCCAGCAGAAAAAAGGGGGGCGGGAGGGCCCAAGAGACCCAGTACTTC
12	-	-	TRBJ2-1	TRBV6-1	CASSEGQHEQFF	TGTGCCAGCAGTGAAGGACAGCATGAGCAGTTCTTC
16	-	-	TRBJ2-7	TRBV19	CASSHNRGYGPYEQYF	TGTGCCAGTAGCCATAACCGGGGATATGGGCCCTACGAGCAGTACTTC
15	-	-	TRBJ2-1	TRBV19	CASSIGMTTYNEQFF	TGTGCCAGTAGTATCGGGATGACTACCTACAATGAGCAGTTCTTC
14	-	TRBD1	TRBJ2-7	TRBV5-6	CASSFGQDSYEQYF	TGTGCCAGCAGCTTCGGACAGGACTCCTACGAGCAGTACTTC
16	once	TRBD1	TRBJ2-4	TRBV10-3	CAISPGTGRAKNIQYF	TGTGCCATCAGTCCCGGGACAGGGAGAGCCAAAAACATTCAGTACTTC
13	-	-	TRBJ1-5	TRBV6-6	CASSGQENQPQHF	TGTGCCAGCAGTGGACAAGAAAATCAGCCCCAGCATTTT
14	-	-	TRBJ2-5	TRBV6-5	CASSYSKTVETQYF	TGTGCCAGCAGTTACTCGAAAACCGTAGAGACCCAGTACTTC
14	-	-	TRBJ1-5	TRBV5-4	CASSLAGRNQPQHF	TGTGCCAGCAGCTTGGCTGGGAGAAATCAGCCCCAGCATTTT
13	-	-	TRBJ1-5	TRBV27	CASKGSGDQPQHF	TGTGCCAGCAAAGGTTCAGGGGATCAGCCCCAGCATTTT
14	-	-	TRBJ2-7	TRBV5-1	CASSSQGEVYEQYF	TGCGCCAGCAGCTCCCAGGGGGAGGTCTACGAGCAGTACTTC
16	-	TRBD1	TRBJ2-2	TRBV29-1	CSVEKPGQANTGELFF	TGCAGCGTTGAAAAGCCGGGACAGGCGAACACCGGGGAGCTGTTTTTT
12	-	-	TRBJ2-5	TRBV14	CASSPGGPAQYF	TGTGCCAGCAGCCCAGGGGGGCCTGCCCAGTACTTC
16	-	-	TRBJ1-2	TRBV21-1	CASSQDWTGGVYGYTF	TGTGCCAGCAGCCAAGATTGGACAGGGGGGGTATATGGCTACACCTTC
14	-	TRBD2	TRBJ2-7	TRBV13	CASSSGTSGWEQYF	TGTGCCAGCAGCTCCGGGACTAGCGGGTGGGAGCAGTACTTC
14	-	-	TRBJ2-7	TRBV5-6	CASSFRVSSYEQYF	TGTGCCAGCAGCTTCCGGGTAAGCTCCTACGAGCAGTACTTC
15	-	-	TRBJ1-2	TRBV30	CAWSRDVTSPLGYTF	TGTGCCTGGAGCAGAGACGTAACCTCCCCTCTTGGCTACACCTTC
15	once	TRBD2	TRBJ2-1	TRBV11-3	CASSLGTSGTSGQFF	TGTGCCAGCAGCTTGGGGACTAGCGGGACCTCAGGGCAGTTCTTC
14	-	-	TRBJ2-1	TRBV7-9	CASSLGSRNNEQFF	TGTGCCAGCAGCTTGGGCAGCCGAAACAATGAGCAGTTCTTC
15	-	-	TRBJ2-3	TRBV12-5	CASGLVLASTDTQYF	TGTGCTAGTGGTTTGGTACTGGCGAGCACAGATACGCAGTATTTT
16	-	-	TRBJ1-5	TRBV19	CASSIVKSPSNQPQHF	TGTGCCAGTAGCATCGTAAAGAGTCCTAGCAATCAGCCCCAGCATTTT
14	-	-	TRBJ2-7	TRBV4-3	CASSQGIGRYEQYF	TGCGCCAGCAGCCAAGGTATTGGGCGTTACGAGCAGTACTTC
13	few	-	TRBJ2-1	TRBV7-9	CASSLAGFNEQFF	TGTGCCAGCAGCTTAGCAGGATTCAATGAGCAGTTCTTC
14	-	TRBD1	TRBJ1-5	TRBV19	CASSGRQGRQPQHF	TGTGCCAGTAGTGGGCGACAGGGACGGCAGCCCCAGCATTTT
15	-	TRBD2	TRBJ2-1	TRBV29-1	CSVVVVAGRVNEQFF	TGCAGCGTTGTTGTCGTAGCCGGGAGGGTCAATGAGCAGTTCTTC
13	few	TRBD1	TRBJ2-7	TRBV11-2	CASSPGTGGTRYF	TGTGCCAGCAGCCCAGGGACAGGGGGGACCAGGTACTTC
16	-	TRBD2	TRBJ2-7	TRBV5-1	CASSLAGLAGGPQQYF	TGCGCCAGCAGCTTGGCGGGACTAGCGGGAGGACCTCAGCAGTACTTC
14	-	TRBD1	TRBJ1-1	TRBV6-5	CASSGRTGPTEAFF	TGTGCCAGCAGTGGGCGGACAGGCCCGACTGAAGCTTTCTTT
17	few	-	TRBJ2-6	TRBV5-4	CASSLAGVISGANVLTF	TGTGCCAGCAGCTTGGCCGGTGTGATCTCTGGGGCCAACGTCCTGACTTTC
15	-	-	TRBJ1-1	TRBV6-6	CASSLLNQMNTEAFF	TGTGCCAGCAGCCTTCTTAACCAGATGAACACTGAAGCTTTCTTT
15	-	-	TRBJ2-1	TRBV5-4	CASSLYREVRNEQFF	TGTGCCAGCAGCTTGTATCGGGAAGTTCGCAATGAGCAGTTCTTC
13	-	-	TRBJ1-1	TRBV6-5	CASSETINTEAFF	TGTGCCAGCAGCGAAACCATCAACACTGAAGCTTTCTTT
13	-	-	TRBJ1-2	TRBV5-1	CASASGTNYGYTF	TGCGCCAGCGCCTCCGGGACAAATTATGGCTACACCTTC